These 26 T cell receptor beta chains were sequenced from one sample in a study of blood T cell repertoires in COVID-19 (dated by TCRdb to about 2020). Library method: the immunoSEQ multiplex PCR assay. TCRdb provides this immuneACCESS table in a form limited to in-frame rearrangements. Some clones are lacking; in checked studies, under half of them reflect an unresolved V gene, and why the rest are absent is not known. Here the sample has 70,000 to 100,000 clones; around 80% occur a single time. The ten largest clonotypes hold 5.5% to 7.5% of the sample. The sample taken for sequencing was peripheral blood. Source of these receptors: a man in his fifties with active or convalescent COVID-19.

In its sample, this clone was seen a few times. This rearrangement joins TRBV19 to TRBJ1-2; D is undetermined. The germline V and J ends were trimmed by 6 bases and 4 bases, with 9 bases remaining between them. Germline V lookup: CDR1 LNHDA, CDR2 SQIVND (reference sequence). CDR3 size: 12 residues. The CDR3 DNA reads TGTGCCAGTAGCCTGACGGGCTATGGCTACACCTTC. It translates to CASSLTGYGYTF.

The chain is built from TRBV7-2 and TRBJ2-3, with 7 bases fitting TRBD2. This CDR3 is built from 13 residues. After removal of 6 bases from V and 2 bases from J, the junction contained 2 bases not matched to a gene. Germline V gives CDR1 SGHTA, CDR2 FQGNSA. The CDR3 region has the DNA TGTGCCAGCAGGGGACTATACACAGATACGCAGTATTTT. It specifies CASRGLYTDTQYF.

The V and J genes are TRBV5-1 and TRBJ1-4, with D tentatively TRBD1 (6 bases). Germline V gives CDR1 SGHRS, CDR2 YFSETQ. The CDR3 totals 12 residues. With 4 bases removed from V and 7 bases from J, the gap between germline ends came to 8 bases. The CDR3 reads CASSPQGEKLFF. DNA for the CDR3: TGCGCCAGCAGCCCACAGGGTGAAAAACTGTTTTTT.

This clone came up once. CDR3 sequence (DNA): TGTGCCAGTAGTATAGACCCAGGACAGTGGGGCTACACCTTC. It codes for CASSIDPGQWGYTF. The V and J genes are TRBV19 and TRBJ1-2, with a tentative D call TRBD1 (6 bases). The CDR3 contains 14 residues. Germline V gene lookup returns CDR1 LNHDA and CDR2 SQIVND (reference sequence). Trimming pared 0 bases from V and 8 bases from J, leaving 13 bases between.

This clone was observed a handful of times. This chain connects TRBV18 to TRBJ2-6; the match to TRBD1 covers 10 bases. The V and J ends lost 7 bases and 0 bases, in that order; junction bases with no gene match: 6. There are 17 residues in the CDR3. Germline values: CDR1 KGHSH, CDR2 LQKENI. This CDR3 reads CASLPGQGISGANVLTF. The CDR3 DNA is TGTGCCAGCTTACCGGGACAGGGGATCTCTGGGGCCAACGTCCTGACTTTC.

The chain uses TRBV19 and TRBJ1-1; D might be TRBD1 (5 bases). In germline, CDR1 is LNHDA, CDR2 SQIVND (reference sequence). Trimming stripped 5 bases from V and 3 bases from J, with 16 bases between. This CDR3 is built from 15 residues. In nucleotides, the CDR3 is TGTGCCAGTAGTTTTGGTTCTGCAGGGTACACTGAAGCTTTCTTT. Its translation: CASSFGSAGYTEAFF.

Only one count was recorded for this clone. The V gene is TRBV2, the J gene TRBJ1-5, with D unresolved. This CDR3 has 13 residues. Trimming shortened V by 6 bases and J by 3 bases, and 9 bases separated the two germline ends. The germline V gene encodes CDR1 SNHLY and CDR2 FYNNEI. In DNA form, the CDR3 reads TGTGCCAGCAGCCTCCAGAACAATCAGCCCCAGCATTTT. Amino acid sequence: CASSLQNNQPQHF.

The J gene is TRBJ1-5, the V gene TRBV28; possibly TRBD1 for D (5 bases). Germline-derived CDR1 and CDR2 are MDHEN and SYDVKM. V gave up 2 bases and J gave up 7 bases, with 12 bases separating them. The CDR3 is made up of 14 amino acids. CDR3 region: CASSLPTVGQPQHF. The CDR3 bases are TGTGCCAGCAGTTTACCGACAGTGGGACAGCCCCAGCATTTT.

The V call is TRBV14, the J call TRBJ1-4; 9 bases line up with TRBD1. CDR1 SGHDN and CDR2 FVKESK come from the germline V gene. The CDR3 runs 15 residues. Germline trimming cut 3 bases from V and 6 bases from J; bases unmatched to any gene: 5. CDR3 region: CASSQRTGEYEKLFF. The CDR3 coding sequence is TGTGCCAGCAGCCAGAGGACAGGGGAGTATGAAAAACTGTTTTTT.

The V gene is TRBV11-3, the J gene TRBJ2-5, with D unresolved. CDR3 length: 11 amino acids. V shed 10 bases and J shed 5 bases, with 11 bases lying between them. Germline CDR1 and CDR2: SGHNT and YENEEA. CDR3 in DNA: TGTGCCACCCGACTGGAGGAGACCCAGTACTTC. Its translation: CATRLEETQYF.

The J gene is TRBJ1-1, the V gene TRBV4-3; D uncertain. CDR1 is LGHNA, CDR2 YSLEER, per germline. V was shortened by 2 bases and J by 5 bases, with 12 bases between the two germline ends. This CDR3 is built from 14 residues. As DNA, the CDR3 is TGCGCCAGCAGCCAAAGCCTCACGGGGACTGAAGCTTTCTTT. Translation gives CASSQSLTGTEAFF.

This chain uses TRBV28 with TRBJ2-7, with D possibly TRBD2 on 5 matching bases. Trimming shortened V by 5 bases and J by 7 bases, and 9 bases separated the two germline ends. The length of the CDR3 is 11 residues. The germline V gene encodes CDR1 MDHEN and CDR2 SYDVKM. The CDR3 is CASSGLGEQYF. CDR3 coding DNA: TGTGCCAGCAGTGGACTGGGGGAGCAGTACTTC. Variable domain in full (rest from reference TRBV28 and TRBJ2-7): DVKVTQSSRYLVKRTGEKVFLECVQDMDHENMFWYRQDPGLGLRLIYFSYDVKMKEKGDIPEGYSVSREKKERFSLILESASTNQTSMYLCASSGLGEQYFGPGTRLTVT.

This clone was found a few times. V is TRBV6-2 or TRBV6-3 and J is TRBJ1-6; 9 bases map to TRBD1. Trimming took 2 bases from V and 7 from J; bases not matched to a gene: 3. Germline V gene sequence: CDR1 MNHEY, CDR2 SVGEGT. This CDR3 has 15 amino acids. The CDR3 is CASSYPTGGNSPLHF. The CDR3 DNA is TGTGCCAGCAGTTACCCAACAGGGGGCAATTCACCCCTCCACTTT.

V is TRBV29-1 and J is TRBJ1-1; no clear D. Deletions cut 4 bases from V and 1 base from J, with 7 bases between. CDR1 and CDR2 (germline): SQVTM, ANQGSEA. The CDR3 has 12 residues. CDR3 in DNA: TGCAGCGTTGTAGCCCCGAACACTGAAGCTTTCTTT. Its protein is CSVVAPNTEAFF.

This rearrangement joins TRBV2 to TRBJ2-5, with D perhaps TRBD1 (6 bases). Germline-derived CDR1 and CDR2 are SNHLY and FYNNEI. V lost 8 bases and J 5 bases, leaving 15 bases between the germline ends. The CDR3 is made up of 13 amino acids. CDR3 sequence reads: CASSDSGGETQYF. The CDR3 DNA is TGTGCCAGCTCGGACAGCGGCGGGGAGACCCAGTACTTC.

This clone was detected a few times. The genes are TRBV19 and TRBJ2-7; possibly TRBD2 for D (6 bases). Germline CDR1 LNHDA, CDR2 SQIVND (reference sequence). V lost 5 bases to trimming and J lost 0 bases, with 8 bases between them. The length of the CDR3 is 13 residues. This CDR3 reads CASSVGGSYEQYF. CDR3 in DNA: TGTGCCAGTAGTGTCGGGGGCTCCTACGAGCAGTACTTC.

This clone was detected only a few times. V usage is TRBV6-5 and J usage is TRBJ1-4, with unresolved D. V lost 5 bases, J lost 8 bases, and 9 bases lay in between. The CDR3 has 12 amino acids. The germline CDR1 and CDR2 sequences are MNHEY and SVGAGI. Here the CDR3 DNA reads TGTGCCAGCAGTCCAAACAGCGAAAAACTGTTTTTT. Protein product: CASSPNSEKLFF.

The rearrangement links TRBV7-8 to TRBJ1-1, with D maybe TRBD1 (5 bases). Trimming took 2 bases from V and 5 from J, leaving 9 bases between them. The germline V gene encodes CDR1 SGHVS and CDR2 FQNEAQ. The CDR3 contains 13 residues. This CDR3 reads CASSLSTETEAFF. The CDR3, as DNA: TGTGCCAGCAGCTTATCGACAGAAACTGAAGCTTTCTTT. Full variable domain (missing parts from reference TRBV7-8 and TRBJ1-1): GAGVSQSPRYKVAKRGQDVALRCDPISGHVSLFWYQQALGQGPEFLTYFQNEAQLDKSGLPSDRFFAERPEGSVSTLKIQRTQQEDSAVYLCASSLSTETEAFFGQGTRLTVV.

This chain's CDR3 is CASRDRDYGYTF. CDR3 nucleotide sequence: TGTGCCAGCAGGGACAGGGACTATGGCTACACCTTC. The gene calls are TRBV28 and TRBJ1-2; TRBD1 aligns across 8 bases. This CDR3 has 12 amino acids. Germline V CDR1 and CDR2: MDHEN, SYDVKM. With V trimmed by 6 bases and J by 3 bases, 0 bases remained unmatched.

Details on this clone: Mismatch with germline at one junction end may stem from a read error. The V gene is TRBV11-2, the J gene TRBJ2-7; unclear D gene. CDR1 SGHAT and CDR2 FQNNGV come from the germline V gene. CDR3 length equals 12 residues. The CDR3 reads CASSLDFGVRVF. The DNA of the CDR3 is TGTGCCAGCAGCTTAGACTTCGGAGTCAGAGTCTTC.

The V call is TRBV10-3, the J call TRBJ2-3; 12 bases line up with TRBD2. V lost 6 bases and J lost 2; bases outside the gene matches: 3. CDR1 ENHRY and CDR2 SYGVKD come from the germline V gene. This CDR3 has 15 residues. The CDR3 region has the DNA TGTGCCATCAGAGGACTAGCGGGAACCACAGATACGCAGTATTTT. It translates to CAIRGLAGTTDTQYF.

The V call is TRBV5-6, the J call TRBJ2-7; a weak D match, TRBD1 (5 bases). Trimming removed 0 bases at V and 4 bases at J, with 11 bases between. CDR3 length equals 14 residues. Germline V lookup: CDR1 SGHDT, CDR2 YYEEEE. CDR3 residues: CASSLGTLRYEQYV. The CDR3, as DNA: TGTGCCAGCAGCTTGGGGACACTACGATACGAGCAGTACGTC.

This rearrangement joins TRBV25-1 to TRBJ2-2, with D unresolved. V lost 3 bases and J 0 bases, leaving 8 bases between the germline ends. Germline-derived CDR1 and CDR2 are MGHDK and SYGVNS. The CDR3 loop spans 15 amino acids. In DNA form, the CDR3 reads TGTGCCAGCAGTGAGGTTGAGGCGAACACCGGGGAGCTGTTTTTT. This translates into CASSEVEANTGELFF.

This sequence joins TRBV9 and TRBJ1-2, with a tentative D call TRBD1 (5 bases). Germline V gene sequence: CDR1 SGDLS, CDR2 YYNGEE. V was clipped by 4 bases and J by 5 bases, with 15 bases between them. The CDR3 covers 14 residues. The CDR3 DNA reads as TGTGCCAGCAGCCCTGGAGGGGCGGAGTATGGCTACACCTTC. Encoded protein: CASSPGGAEYGYTF.

The chain is built from TRBV5-1 and TRBJ2-7, with D possibly TRBD1 on 7 matching bases. CDR1 is SGHRS and CDR2 is YFSETQ in the germline V gene. Trimming removed 0 bases at V and 3 bases at J, with 10 bases between. The CDR3 contains 14 residues. This chain's CDR3 is CASSLGQGGYEQYF. CDR3 nucleotide sequence: TGCGCCAGCAGCTTGGGACAGGGAGGCTACGAGCAGTACTTC.

The chain employs TRBV2 and TRBJ1-6; TRBD1 agrees at 10 bases. CDR1 is SNHLY, CDR2 FYNNEI, per germline. The junction had 8 bases not matched to a gene; V was cut back by 3 bases and J by 9 bases. This CDR3 spans 16 amino acids. The CDR3 spells CASSDTRQGAGSPLHF. The CDR3 nucleotides read TGTGCCAGCAGTGATACGAGACAGGGGGCTGGTTCACCCCTCCACTTT.